The 24 T cell receptor beta chains in this list originate from one sample, sequenced in a study of T cells in narcolepsy. Sequencing used immunoSEQ multiplex PCR; TCRdb keeps in-frame clones, though not all of them. The data show 12,000 or so clones, about 93% seen once. Material: CD45RA- memory CD4+ T cells from PBMCs. The receptors originated from a human donor with narcolepsy.

This chain connects TRBV10-3 to TRBJ1-5; unclear D gene. With 10 bases removed from V and 4 bases from J, the gap between germline ends came to 23 bases. Germline-derived CDR1 and CDR2 are ENHRY and SYGVKD. The CDR3 consists of 16 residues. The CDR3 region has the DNA TGTGCCACCGGGCAACGGGATGGCAGTCTGAATCAGCCCCAGCATTTT. Encoded protein: CATGQRDGSLNQPQHF.

The chain uses TRBV19 and TRBJ1-2, with 9 bases lining up with TRBD1. Germline assignment: CDR1 LNHDA and CDR2 SQIVND (reference sequence). The CDR3 is made up of 17 amino acids. V was pared by 1 base and J by 4 bases, with 10 bases of the junction left unmatched. In nucleotides, the CDR3 is TGTGCCAGTAGTATAGGGGGTCCGGGACAGGGCACCTATGGCTACACCTTC. This codes for CASSIGGPGQGTYGYTF.

The chain joins TRBV6-5 to TRBJ2-3; 7 positions agree with TRBD1. Germline-derived CDR1 and CDR2 are MNHEY and SVGAGI. CDR3 size: 16 residues. V gave up 0 bases and J gave up 2 bases; unmatched junction bases: 5. In DNA, the CDR3 is TGTGCCAGCAGTTACTCGACAGGGCTCCCCACAGATACGCAGTATTTT. Translation: CASSYSTGLPTDTQYF.

This clone came up once. The rearrangement uses TRBV29-1 and TRBJ2-3; possibly TRBD1 for D (5 bases). Germline CDR1 reads SQVTM; CDR2 reads ANQGSEA. V dropped 4 bases and J dropped 0 bases, with 11 bases sitting between them. The CDR3 covers 14 residues. This CDR3 reads CSVAGPSSTDTQYF. CDR3 DNA: TGCAGCGTTGCAGGGCCCTCTAGCACAGATACGCAGTATTTT.

Turning to this clone: An end of the junction does not agree with germline; a read error may underlie this. This chain links TRBV5-4 with TRBJ2-5; no reliable D call. This CDR3 spans 16 amino acids. CDR1 is SGHNT, CDR2 YYREEE, per germline (reference sequence). The CDR3 is CASSPRAGSNQEAQYF. The CDR3 DNA is TGTGCCAGCAGCCCCCGGGCAGGCTCCAATCAAGAGGCCCAGTACTTC.

The J gene is TRBJ1-2, the V gene TRBV2; 8 nucleotides match TRBD1. Trimming removed 6 bases from V and 1 base from J; junction bases left unmatched: 7. Germline assignment: CDR1 SNHLY and CDR2 FYNNEI. CDR3 size: 15 residues. The CDR3 reads CASRKGTGVNYGYTF. In DNA form, the CDR3 reads TGTGCCAGCAGGAAGGGGACAGGAGTTAACTATGGCTACACCTTC. Using reference TRBV2 and TRBJ1-2 for the parts outside the CDR3, the full variable domain is EPEVTQTPSHQVTQMGQEVILRCVPISNHLYFYWYRQILGQKVEFLVSFYNNEISEKSEIFDDQFSVERPDGSNFTLKIRSTKLEDSAMYFCASRKGTGVNYGYTFGSGTRLTVV.

V is TRBV2 and J is TRBJ1-1, with 9 positions matching TRBD1. CDR1 and CDR2 from the germline V gene are SNHLY and FYNNEI. V shed 6 bases and J 10 bases; nucleotides not matched to a gene: 9. There are 13 residues in the CDR3. CDR3 coding DNA: TGTGCCAGCAGGGGAACAGGGGGCGGCCCAGCTTTCTTT. It encodes CASRGTGGGPAFF. Using reference TRBV2 and TRBJ1-1 for the parts outside the CDR3, the full variable domain is EPEVTQTPSHQVTQMGQEVILRCVPISNHLYFYWYRQILGQKVEFLVSFYNNEISEKSEIFDDQFSVERPDGSNFTLKIRSTKLEDSAMYFCASRGTGGGPAFFGQGTRLTVV.

The chain joins TRBV18 to TRBJ1-3, with TRBD1 identical over 9 bases. The CDR3 is made up of 16 amino acids. Per germline, CDR1 KGHSH and CDR2 LQKENI. Trimming cost V 1 base and J 6 bases; bases outside gene matches: 7. The CDR3 reads CASSPRDRDIENTIYF. CDR3 DNA sequence: TGTGCCAGCTCACCACGGGACAGGGATATTGAAAACACCATATATTTT.

This clone appeared a single time. V usage is TRBV9 and J usage is TRBJ2-1, with 15 bases identical to TRBD2. In germline, CDR1 is SGDLS, CDR2 YYNGEE. The V gene end was trimmed by 4 bases and the J gene end by 0 bases; junction bases not matched to a gene: 11. CDR3 length: 20 amino acids. DNA for the CDR3: TGTGCCAGCAGCCCAACCGGGACTAGCGGGGGGCCTCACTCCTACAATGAGCAGTTCTTC. Its protein product is CASSPTGTSGGPHSYNEQFF. The full variable domain, its missing parts supplied by reference TRBV9 and TRBJ2-1, is DSGVTQTPKHLITATGQRVTLRCSPRSGDLSVYWYQQSLDQGLQFLIQYYNGEERAKGNILERFSAQQFPDLHSELNLSSLELGDSALYFCASSPTGTSGGPHSYNEQFFGPGTRLTVL.

This chain connects TRBV11-2 to TRBJ2-7; no firm D call. The CDR3 is made up of 15 amino acids. Germline CDR1 and CDR2: SGHAT and FQNNGV. Trimming removed 8 bases at V and 0 bases at J, with 17 bases between. CDR3 residues: CASARLPQNSYEQYF. Written as DNA, the CDR3 is TGTGCCAGCGCCAGACTCCCCCAAAACTCCTACGAGCAGTACTTC.

The chain couples TRBV5-4 to TRBJ1-1; D is perhaps TRBD1 (6 bases). CDR1 SGHNT and CDR2 YYREEE come from the germline V gene (reference sequence). The CDR3 covers 16 residues. The ends were cut back, 0 bases at V and 7 bases at J, with 19 bases in the middle. CDR3 loop: CASSLAQTGRRGEAFF. The CDR3 region has the DNA TGTGCCAGCAGCTTGGCCCAAACAGGGAGGCGAGGTGAAGCTTTCTTT. The full variable domain, with the rest looked up from reference TRBV5-4 and TRBJ1-1, is ETGVTQSPTHLIKTRGQQVTLRCSSQSGHNTVSWYQQALGQGPQFIFQYYREEENGRGNFPPRFSGLQFPNYSSELNVNALELDDSALYLCASSLAQTGRRGEAFFGQGTRLTVV.

This chain links TRBV5-4 with TRBJ2-1; a weak D match, TRBD2 (7 bases). The CDR3 runs 14 residues. V was pared by 7 bases and J by 6 bases, with 17 bases between. CDR1 is SGHNT, CDR2 YYREEE, per germline (reference sequence). CDR3 coding DNA: TGTGCCAGCCGGAGGGGGGGCCCGGCCAATGAGCAGTTCTTC. This encodes CASRRGGPANEQFF.

The rearrangement uses TRBV15 and TRBJ1-1, with no clear D. CDR3 length: 17 residues. Germline values: CDR1 LNHNV, CDR2 YYDKDF (reference sequence). Trimming took 2 bases from V and 4 from J, leaving 20 bases between them. CDR3 in DNA: TGTGCCACCAGCAGACCCGCAGGTAGTGGTATAAGCACTGAAGCTTTCTTT. Encoded protein: CATSRPAGSGISTEAFF. Together with reference TRBV15 and TRBJ1-1, the CDR3 gives the full variable domain: DAMVIQNPRYQVTQFGKPVTLSCSQTLNHNVMYWYQQKSSQAPKLLFHYYDKDFNNEADTPDNFQSRRPNTSFCFLDIRSPGLGDTAMYLCATSRPAGSGISTEAFFGQGTRLTVV.

About this clone itself: An end of the junction differs from the germline gene, which may be a read error. This chain connects TRBV19 to TRBJ1-5; the match to TRBD1 covers 8 bases. The CDR3 is made up of 14 amino acids. In germline, CDR1 is LNHDA, CDR2 SQIVND (reference sequence). The CDR3 region is CASSVDRGLRPQHF. CDR3 nucleotides: TGTGCCAGTAGTGTAGACAGGGGTCTTCGGCCCCAGCATTTT.

The V and J genes are TRBV29-1 and TRBJ2-1, with D perhaps TRBD2 (6 bases). Trimming removed 6 bases at V and 4 bases at J, with 16 bases between. The CDR3 loop spans 14 amino acids. The germline V gene has CDR1 SQVTM and CDR2 ANQGSEA. As DNA, the CDR3 is TGCAGCGTCCCCTCGGGAGTGGGTTACAATGAGCAGTTCTTC. It yields the protein CSVPSGVGYNEQFF.

The V and J genes are TRBV2 and TRBJ1-1; D remains ambiguous. Germline V CDR1 and CDR2: SNHLY, FYNNEI. There are 12 residues in the CDR3. V was trimmed by 8 bases and J by 1 base, leaving 8 bases between them. In nucleotides, the CDR3 is TGTGCCAGCCGCCGCACGAACACTGAAGCTTTCTTT. Translating it yields CASRRTNTEAFF.

This chain connects TRBV11-2 to TRBJ2-2; TRBD1 matches at 9 bases. In germline, CDR1 is SGHAT, CDR2 FQNNGV. The CDR3 has 14 residues. Trimming took 10 bases from V and 5 from J; bases not matched to a gene: 8. CDR3 nucleotide sequence: TGTGCCACCTTGGACAGGGGAGGGACCGGGGAGCTGTTTTTT. Its protein is CATLDRGGTGELFF.

The V call is TRBV5-4, the J call TRBJ2-3; D possibly corresponds to TRBD1 (5 bases). CDR1 is SGHNT, CDR2 YYREEE, per germline (reference sequence). V gave up 0 bases and J gave up 4 bases, with 9 bases separating them. CDR3 size: 14 residues. CDR3 nucleotides: TGTGCCAGCAGCTTGGAGCAGGGCTCAGATACGCAGTATTTT. This sequence encodes CASSLEQGSDTQYF.

V and J are TRBV6-1 and TRBJ2-1, with D possibly called TRBD1 or TRBD2 (5 bases each). The CDR3 has 14 amino acids. Germline V CDR1 and CDR2: MNHNS, SASEGT. V shed 7 bases and J shed 3 bases, with 13 bases lying between them. This CDR3 reads CASTRGGDYNEQFF. CDR3 nucleotide sequence: TGTGCCAGCACCCGTGGGGGAGACTACAATGAGCAGTTCTTC.

The chain joins TRBV7-9 to TRBJ1-1; D possibly corresponds to TRBD1 (5 bases). Germline CDR1 is SEHNR and CDR2 is FQNEAQ (reference sequence). CDR3 size: 14 residues. The V end lost 5 bases, the J end lost 10 bases, and 20 bases lay between the germline ends. The CDR3 loop reads CASSPTGGVARAFF. CDR3 nucleotides: TGTGCCAGCAGCCCCACAGGTGGAGTGGCGCGAGCTTTCTTT.

This clone has only one observation. This chain uses TRBV6-5 with TRBJ1-3; D gene unclear. V was trimmed by 5 bases and J by 4 bases, leaving 12 bases between them. This CDR3 is 14 amino acids long. Per germline, CDR1 MNHEY and CDR2 SVGAGI. CDR3 residues: CASSVSGWGNTIYF. CDR3 DNA: TGTGCCAGCAGTGTTTCTGGGTGGGGAAACACCATATATTTT.

The V call is TRBV5-4, the J call TRBJ2-3; D may be TRBD1 or TRBD2 (6 bases each). The length of the CDR3 is 17 residues. Trimming pared 0 bases from V and 4 bases from J, leaving 18 bases between. Germline values: CDR1 SGHNT, CDR2 YYREEE (reference sequence). The CDR3 region is CASSLAYGGASSDTQYF. The CDR3, as DNA: TGTGCCAGCAGCTTGGCGTACGGGGGCGCGTCGTCAGATACGCAGTATTTT.

The chain has TRBV6-5 and TRBJ1-5, with TRBD1 matching over 8 bases. There are 15 residues in the CDR3. Germline trimming cut 5 bases from V and 3 bases from J; bases unmatched to any gene: 6. The V gene's germline CDR1 is MNHEY and CDR2 SVGAGI. This chain's CDR3 is CASSRGQGLNQPQHF. As DNA, the CDR3 is TGTGCCAGCAGTAGAGGACAGGGCCTCAATCAGCCCCAGCATTTT.

This clone was seen once. The gene calls are TRBV19 and TRBJ1-6; D gene ambiguous. V lost 5 bases and J 8 bases, leaving 16 bases between the germline ends. Per germline, CDR1 LNHDA and CDR2 SQIVND (reference sequence). The length of the CDR3 is 15 residues. CDR3 loop: CASSSPGSMDSPLHF. In nucleotides, the CDR3 is TGTGCCAGTAGTTCCCCGGGATCAATGGATTCACCCCTCCACTTT.